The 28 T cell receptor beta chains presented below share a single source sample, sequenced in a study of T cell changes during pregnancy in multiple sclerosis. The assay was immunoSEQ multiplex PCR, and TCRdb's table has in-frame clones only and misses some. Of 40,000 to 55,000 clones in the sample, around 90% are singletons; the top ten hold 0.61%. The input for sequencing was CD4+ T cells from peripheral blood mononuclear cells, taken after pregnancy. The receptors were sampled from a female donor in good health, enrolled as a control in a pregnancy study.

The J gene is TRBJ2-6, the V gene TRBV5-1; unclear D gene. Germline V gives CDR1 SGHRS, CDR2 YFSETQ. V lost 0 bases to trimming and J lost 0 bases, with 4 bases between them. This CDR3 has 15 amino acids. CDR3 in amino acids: CASSLGPSGANVLTF. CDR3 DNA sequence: TGCGCCAGCAGCTTGGGGCCCTCTGGGGCCAACGTCCTGACTTTC.

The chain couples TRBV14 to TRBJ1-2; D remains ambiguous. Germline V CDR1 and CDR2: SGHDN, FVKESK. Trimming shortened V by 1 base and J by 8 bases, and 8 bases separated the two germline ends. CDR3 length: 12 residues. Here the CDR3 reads CASSQGQLGYTF. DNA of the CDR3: TGTGCCAGCAGCCAAGGCCAACTAGGCTACACCTTC.

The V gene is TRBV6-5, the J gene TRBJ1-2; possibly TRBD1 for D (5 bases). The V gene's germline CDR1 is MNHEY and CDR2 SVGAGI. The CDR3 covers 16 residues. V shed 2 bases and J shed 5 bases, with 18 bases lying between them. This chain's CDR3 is CASSYATALFMYGYTF. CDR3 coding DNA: TGTGCCAGCAGTTACGCGACAGCACTTTTTATGTATGGCTACACCTTC.

The CDR3 sequence is CASSLGRERGGRYF. CDR3 sequence (DNA): TGTGCCAGCAGCTTAGGACGAGAGCGGGGGGGCCGGTATTTT. The chain is built from TRBV11-2 and TRBJ2-3, with 10 bases aligning to TRBD2. Germline V lookup: CDR1 SGHAT, CDR2 FQNNGV. With 1 base clipped from V and 14 bases from J, the junction kept 9 bases outside the gene matches. The CDR3 runs to 14 residues.

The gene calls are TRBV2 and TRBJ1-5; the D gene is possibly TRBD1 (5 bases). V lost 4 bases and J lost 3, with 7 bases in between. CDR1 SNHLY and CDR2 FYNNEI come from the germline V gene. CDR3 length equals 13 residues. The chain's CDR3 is CASSARDNQPQHF. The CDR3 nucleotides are TGTGCCAGCAGTGCCAGGGACAATCAGCCCCAGCATTTT.

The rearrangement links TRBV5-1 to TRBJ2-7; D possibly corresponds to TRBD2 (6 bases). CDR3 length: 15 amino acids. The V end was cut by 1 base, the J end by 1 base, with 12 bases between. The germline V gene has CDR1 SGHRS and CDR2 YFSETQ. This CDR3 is CASSLQRGYSYEQYF. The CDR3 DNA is TGCGCCAGCAGCTTGCAACGGGGGTATTCCTACGAGCAGTACTTC. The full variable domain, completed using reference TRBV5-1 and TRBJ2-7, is KAGVTQTPRYLIKTRGQQVTLSCSPISGHRSVSWYQQTPGQGLQFLFEYFSETQRNKGNFPGRFSGRQFSNSRSEMNVSTLELGDSALYLCASSLQRGYSYEQYFGPGTRLTVT.

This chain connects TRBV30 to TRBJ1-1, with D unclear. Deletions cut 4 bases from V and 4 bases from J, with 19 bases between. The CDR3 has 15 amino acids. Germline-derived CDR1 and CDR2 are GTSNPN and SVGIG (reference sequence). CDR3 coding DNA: TGTGCCTGGACCCCCCTTCGAGGGATCTCCACTGAAGCTTTCTTT. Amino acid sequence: CAWTPLRGISTEAFF.

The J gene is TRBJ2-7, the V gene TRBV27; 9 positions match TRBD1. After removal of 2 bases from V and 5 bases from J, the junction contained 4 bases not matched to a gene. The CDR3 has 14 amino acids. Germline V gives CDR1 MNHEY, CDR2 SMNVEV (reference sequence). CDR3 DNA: TGTGCCAGCAGTTTAGGGACAGGGAGGCACGAGCAGTACTTC. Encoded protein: CASSLGTGRHEQYF.

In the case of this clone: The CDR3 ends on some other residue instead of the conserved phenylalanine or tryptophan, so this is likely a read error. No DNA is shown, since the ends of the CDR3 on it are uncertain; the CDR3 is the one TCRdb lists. CDR3: CASSSARDIFL. The chain recombines TRBV28 with TRBJ1-2; the tabulated D call, TRBD1, remains unverified against the DNA. From germline, CDR1 is MDHEN and CDR2 SYDVKM. Ends included, the CDR3 has 11 residues.

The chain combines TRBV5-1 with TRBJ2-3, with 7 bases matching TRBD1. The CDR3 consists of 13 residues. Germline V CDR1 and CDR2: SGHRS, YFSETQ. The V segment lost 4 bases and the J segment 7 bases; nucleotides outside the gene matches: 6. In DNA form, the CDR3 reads TGCGCCAGCAGCGAACCGGGACAGCATACGCAGTATTTT. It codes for CASSEPGQHTQYF.

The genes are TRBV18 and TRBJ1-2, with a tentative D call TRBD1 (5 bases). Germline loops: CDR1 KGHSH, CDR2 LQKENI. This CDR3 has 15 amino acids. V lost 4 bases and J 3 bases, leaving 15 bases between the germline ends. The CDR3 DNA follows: TGTGCCAGCTCACTTAAGCAAGGGGCTGACTATGGCTACACCTTC. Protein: CASSLKQGADYGYTF.

The CDR3 region is CASSLARLAGANEQFF. CDR3 sequence (DNA): TGCGCCAGCAGCTTGGCCAGGCTAGCGGGAGCCAATGAGCAGTTCTTC. The chain recombines TRBV5-1 with TRBJ2-1, with 10 bases identical to TRBD2. The CDR3 runs 16 residues. The V and J ends lost 0 bases and 6 bases, in that order; junction bases with no gene match: 6. CDR1 SGHRS and CDR2 YFSETQ come from the germline V gene.

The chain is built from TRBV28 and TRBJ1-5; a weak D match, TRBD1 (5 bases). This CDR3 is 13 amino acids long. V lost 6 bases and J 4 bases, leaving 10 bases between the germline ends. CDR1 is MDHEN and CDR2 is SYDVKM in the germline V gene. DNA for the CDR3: TGTGCCAGCAGATCAGGGCTTAATCAGCCCCAGCATTTT. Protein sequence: CASRSGLNQPQHF.

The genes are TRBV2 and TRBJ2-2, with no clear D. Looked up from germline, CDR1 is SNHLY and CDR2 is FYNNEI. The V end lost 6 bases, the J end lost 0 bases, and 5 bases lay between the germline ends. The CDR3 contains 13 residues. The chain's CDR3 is CASRFSNTGELFF. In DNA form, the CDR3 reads TGTGCCAGCAGGTTCTCGAACACCGGGGAGCTGTTTTTT.

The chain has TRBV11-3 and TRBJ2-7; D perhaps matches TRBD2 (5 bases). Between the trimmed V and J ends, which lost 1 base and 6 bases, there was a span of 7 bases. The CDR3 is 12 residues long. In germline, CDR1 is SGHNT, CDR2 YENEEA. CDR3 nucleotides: TGTGCCAGCAGCTTAGCACGGGGCGAGCAGTACTTC. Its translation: CASSLARGEQYF. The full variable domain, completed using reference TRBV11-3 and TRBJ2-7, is EAGVVQSPRYKIIEKKQPVAFWCNPISGHNTLYWYLQNLGQGPELLIRYENEEAVDDSQLPKDRFSAERLKGVDSTLKIQPAELGDSAVYLCASSLARGEQYFGPGTRLTVT.

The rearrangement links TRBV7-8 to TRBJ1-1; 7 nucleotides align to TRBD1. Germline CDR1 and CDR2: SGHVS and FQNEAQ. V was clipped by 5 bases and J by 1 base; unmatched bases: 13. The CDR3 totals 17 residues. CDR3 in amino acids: CASSPHRGWVRNTEAFF. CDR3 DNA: TGTGCCAGCAGCCCCCACAGGGGTTGGGTAAGGAACACTGAAGCTTTCTTT.

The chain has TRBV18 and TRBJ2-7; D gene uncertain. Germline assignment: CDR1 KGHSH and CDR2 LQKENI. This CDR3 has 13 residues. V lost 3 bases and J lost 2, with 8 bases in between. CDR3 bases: TGTGCCAGCTCACCTCAGGATCCCTACGAGCAGTACTTC. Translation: CASSPQDPYEQYF.

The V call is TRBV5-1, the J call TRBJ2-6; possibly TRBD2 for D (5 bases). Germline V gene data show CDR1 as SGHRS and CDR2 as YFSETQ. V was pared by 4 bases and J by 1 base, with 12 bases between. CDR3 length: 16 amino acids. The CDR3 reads CASSATSLSGANVLTF. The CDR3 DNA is TGCGCCAGCAGCGCAACTAGTCTGTCTGGGGCCAACGTCCTGACTTTC.

CDR3 in DNA: TGTGCCAGCAGCGCGAGCGGGGGATTACTTCATACGCAGTATTTT. Translation gives CASSASGGLLHTQYF. The rearrangement joins TRBV5-6 to TRBJ2-3, with 8 positions matching TRBD2. Germline-derived CDR1 and CDR2 are SGHDT and YYEEEE. The CDR3 sequence is 15 residues long. V was clipped by 4 bases and J by 7 bases; unmatched bases: 11.

CDR3 sequence (DNA): TGTGCCAGCAGCTTACGGGGAAGCTCTGGGGAGTCCCAGTACTTC. It yields the protein CASSLRGSSGESQYF. V and J are TRBV7-2 and TRBJ2-5; perhaps TRBD2 as D (5 bases). CDR3 length: 15 amino acids. The germline V and J ends were trimmed by 2 bases and 9 bases, with 19 bases remaining between them. CDR1 is SGHTA, CDR2 FQGNSA, per germline.

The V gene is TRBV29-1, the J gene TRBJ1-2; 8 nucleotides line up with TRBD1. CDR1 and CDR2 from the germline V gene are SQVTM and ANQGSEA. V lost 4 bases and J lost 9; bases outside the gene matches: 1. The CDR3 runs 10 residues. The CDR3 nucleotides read TGCAGCGTTGGACAGGGGAGCTACACCTTC. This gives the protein CSVGQGSYTF. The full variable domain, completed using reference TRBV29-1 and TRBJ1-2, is SAVISQKPSRDICQRGTSLTIQCQVDSQVTMMFWYRQQPGQSLTLIATANQGSEATYESGFVIDKFPISRPNLTFSTLTVSNMSPEDSSIYLCSVGQGSYTFGSGTRLTVV.

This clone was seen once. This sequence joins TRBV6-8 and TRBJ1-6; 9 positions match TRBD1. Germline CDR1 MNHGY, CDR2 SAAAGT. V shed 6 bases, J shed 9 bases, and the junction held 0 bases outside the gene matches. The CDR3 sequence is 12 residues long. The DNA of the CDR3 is TGTGCCAGCAGGGACAGGGGTTCACCCCTCCACTTT. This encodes CASRDRGSPLHF.

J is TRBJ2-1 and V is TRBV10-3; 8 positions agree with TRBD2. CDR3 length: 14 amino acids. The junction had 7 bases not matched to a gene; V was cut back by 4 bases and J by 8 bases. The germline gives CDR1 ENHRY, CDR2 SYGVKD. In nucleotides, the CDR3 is TGTGCCATCAGTGGAGCGGGAGCTCCCCATGAGCAGTTCTTC. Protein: CAISGAGAPHEQFF.

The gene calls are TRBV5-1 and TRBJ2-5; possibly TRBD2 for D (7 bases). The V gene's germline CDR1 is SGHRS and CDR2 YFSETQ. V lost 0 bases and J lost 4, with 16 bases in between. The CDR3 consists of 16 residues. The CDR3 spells CASSLVGGQVRETQYF. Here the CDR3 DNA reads TGCGCCAGCAGCTTGGTCGGGGGGCAGGTGCGAGAGACCCAGTACTTC.

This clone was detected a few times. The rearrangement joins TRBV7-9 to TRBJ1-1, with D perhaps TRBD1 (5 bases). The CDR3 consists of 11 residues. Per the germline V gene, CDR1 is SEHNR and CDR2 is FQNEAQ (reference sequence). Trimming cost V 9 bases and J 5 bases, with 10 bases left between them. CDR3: CASKGMTEAFF. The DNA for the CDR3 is TGTGCCAGTAAGGGGATGACTGAAGCTTTCTTT.

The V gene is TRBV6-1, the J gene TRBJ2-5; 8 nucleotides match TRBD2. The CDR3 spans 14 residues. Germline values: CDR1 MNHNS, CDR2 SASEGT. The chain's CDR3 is CATRKTGGRETQYF. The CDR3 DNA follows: TGTGCTACGAGGAAAACGGGGGGGCGGGAGACCCAGTACTTC.

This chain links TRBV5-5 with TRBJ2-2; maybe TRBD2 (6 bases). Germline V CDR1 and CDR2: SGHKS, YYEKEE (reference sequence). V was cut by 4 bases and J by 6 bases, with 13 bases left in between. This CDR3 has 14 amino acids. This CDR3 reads CASSGVSGAGELFF. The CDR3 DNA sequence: TGTGCCAGCAGCGGAGTCTCGGGGGCCGGGGAGCTGTTTTTT.

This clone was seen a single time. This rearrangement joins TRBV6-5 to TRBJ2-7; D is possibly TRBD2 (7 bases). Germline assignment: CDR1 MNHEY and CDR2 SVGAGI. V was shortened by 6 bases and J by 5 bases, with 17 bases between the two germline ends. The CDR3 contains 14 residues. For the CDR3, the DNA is TGTGCCAGCAGCCAGAGGGGGGGGGCCCACGAGCAGTACTTC. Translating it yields CASSQRGGAHEQYF.